The sequence of this T cell receptor (beta chain) was determined in a study of beta chain features in type 1 diabetes. Across the whole study: Roughly 110,000,000 sorted cells were examined across all samples.

Study findings and constraints: Type 1 diabetes patients showed fewer insertions and more deletions at VDJ junctions.

Of note for this clone: The antigen remains undetermined.

The whole isolated RNA underwent reverse transcription, so sequencing captured expressed TCRB transcripts. Assay: immunoSEQ multiplex PCR; the TCRdb copy retains only in-frame clones and omits some. This table has under 900,000 clones, about a sixth appearing once. Trimming took 3 bases from V and 4 from J; bases not matched to a gene: 4. CDR1 is SGHRS, CDR2 YFSETQ, per germline. The CDR3 covers 15 residues. This clonotype was obtained from a woman aged 18-29 years in good health. The sequencing input was naive CD4+ T cells from blood. This rearrangement joins TRBV5-1 to TRBJ2-1; TRBD2 matches 10 bases. The DNA of the CDR3 is TGCGCCAGCAGCTCGCTAGCGGGGGATTACAATGAGCAGTTCTTC. The encoded protein is CASSSLAGDYNEQFF. Full variable domain (missing parts from reference TRBV5-1 and TRBJ2-1): KAGVTQTPRYLIKTRGQQVTLSCSPISGHRSVSWYQQTPGQGLQFLFEYFSETQRNKGNFPGRFSGRQFSNSRSEMNVSTLELGDSALYLCASSSLAGDYNEQFFGPGTRLTVL.